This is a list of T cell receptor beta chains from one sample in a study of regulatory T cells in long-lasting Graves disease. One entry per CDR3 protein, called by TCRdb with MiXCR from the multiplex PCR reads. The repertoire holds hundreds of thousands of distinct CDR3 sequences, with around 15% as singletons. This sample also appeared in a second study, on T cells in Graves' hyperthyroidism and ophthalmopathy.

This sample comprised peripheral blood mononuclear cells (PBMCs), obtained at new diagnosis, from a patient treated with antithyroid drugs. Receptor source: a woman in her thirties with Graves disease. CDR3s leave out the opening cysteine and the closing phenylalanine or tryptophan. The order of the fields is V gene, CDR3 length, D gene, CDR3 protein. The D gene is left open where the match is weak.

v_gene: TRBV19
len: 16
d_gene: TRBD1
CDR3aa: ASTLQGAVTSGANVLT

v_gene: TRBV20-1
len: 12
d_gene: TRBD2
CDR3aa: SAPLAGGPPEQF

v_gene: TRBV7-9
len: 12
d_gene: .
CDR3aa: ASSSLATNEKLF

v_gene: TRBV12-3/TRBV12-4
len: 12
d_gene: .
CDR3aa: ASSLQGSNQPQH

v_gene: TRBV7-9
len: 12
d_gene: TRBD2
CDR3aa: ASTERESSYEQY

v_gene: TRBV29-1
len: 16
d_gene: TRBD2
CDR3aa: SVVLARYIGRPPGELF

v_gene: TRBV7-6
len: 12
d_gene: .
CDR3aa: ASSFPGSGTEAF

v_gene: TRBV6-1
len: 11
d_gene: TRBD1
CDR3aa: AGRQGRNYGYT

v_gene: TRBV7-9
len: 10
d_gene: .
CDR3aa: ASEGEAYEQY

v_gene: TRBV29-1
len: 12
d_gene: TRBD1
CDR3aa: SGAGQDSSYEQY

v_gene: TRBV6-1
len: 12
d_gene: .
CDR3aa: ASSEAVNSVEQY

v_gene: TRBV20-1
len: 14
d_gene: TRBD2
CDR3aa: SARDQSGRGTGELF

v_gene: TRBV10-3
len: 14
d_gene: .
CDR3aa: AISERAGPAGQPQH

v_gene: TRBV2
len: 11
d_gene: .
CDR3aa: ASSEAGFNEQF

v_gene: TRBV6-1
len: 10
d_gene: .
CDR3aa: ASGRAEETQY

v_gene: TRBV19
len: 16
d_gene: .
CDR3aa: ASSSLRGDSKSYNEQF

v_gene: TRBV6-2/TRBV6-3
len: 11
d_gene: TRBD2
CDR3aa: AGTSGSRETQY

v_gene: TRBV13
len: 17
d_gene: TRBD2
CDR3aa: ASSQARRSGRAGLNEQF

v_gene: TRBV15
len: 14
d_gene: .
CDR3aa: ATSRGVGLAKNIQY

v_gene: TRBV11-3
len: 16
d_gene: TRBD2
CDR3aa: ASSLAGTSGSSYNEQF

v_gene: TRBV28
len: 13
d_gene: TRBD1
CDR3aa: ASSLRRGPTYEQY

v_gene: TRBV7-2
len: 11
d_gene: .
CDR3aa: ASSWRFQETQY

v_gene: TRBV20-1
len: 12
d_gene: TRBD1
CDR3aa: SAREATGGLEAF

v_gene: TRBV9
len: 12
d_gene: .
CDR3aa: ASSSSTTNEKLF

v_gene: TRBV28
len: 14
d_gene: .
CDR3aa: ASSLRGQTNTGELF

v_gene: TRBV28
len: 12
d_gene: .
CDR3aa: ASSSGRIFNGYT

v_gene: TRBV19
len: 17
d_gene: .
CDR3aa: ASSIGWGEGNLAYNEQF

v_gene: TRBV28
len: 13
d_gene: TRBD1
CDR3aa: ASSFTGGFGYGYT

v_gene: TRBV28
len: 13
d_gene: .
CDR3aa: ASSFLSSYNSPLH

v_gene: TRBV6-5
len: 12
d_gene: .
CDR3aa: ASSYGQRTGELF

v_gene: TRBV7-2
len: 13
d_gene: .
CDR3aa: ASSAGGTPTYEQY

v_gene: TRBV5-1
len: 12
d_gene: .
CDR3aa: ASSPTGLNEKLF

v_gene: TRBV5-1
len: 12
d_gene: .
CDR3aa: ASSLGTPTDTQY

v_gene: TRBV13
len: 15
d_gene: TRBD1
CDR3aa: ASSSPLWGDRRETQY

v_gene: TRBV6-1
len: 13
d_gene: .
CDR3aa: ASSSERTSTGELF

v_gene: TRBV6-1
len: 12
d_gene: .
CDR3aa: ASKARGIVDTQY

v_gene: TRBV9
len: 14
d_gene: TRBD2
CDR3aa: ASSNPGLAGGNEQF

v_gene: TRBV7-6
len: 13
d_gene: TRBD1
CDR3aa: ASSLPDRGNTEAF

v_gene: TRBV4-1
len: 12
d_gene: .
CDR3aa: ASSQDRGNTEAF

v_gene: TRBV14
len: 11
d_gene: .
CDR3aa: ASSPFRGWEAF

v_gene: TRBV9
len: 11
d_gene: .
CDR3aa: ASSVEAGDTQY

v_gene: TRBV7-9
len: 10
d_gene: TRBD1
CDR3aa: ASSLDGRGLT

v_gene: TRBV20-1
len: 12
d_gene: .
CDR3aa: SARERGGFETQY

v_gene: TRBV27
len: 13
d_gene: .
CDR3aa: ASSLYGKGSNEQF

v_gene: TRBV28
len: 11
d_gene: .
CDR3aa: ASSVSGYNEQF

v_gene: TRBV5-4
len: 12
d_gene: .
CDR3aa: ASSTRGSDYGYT